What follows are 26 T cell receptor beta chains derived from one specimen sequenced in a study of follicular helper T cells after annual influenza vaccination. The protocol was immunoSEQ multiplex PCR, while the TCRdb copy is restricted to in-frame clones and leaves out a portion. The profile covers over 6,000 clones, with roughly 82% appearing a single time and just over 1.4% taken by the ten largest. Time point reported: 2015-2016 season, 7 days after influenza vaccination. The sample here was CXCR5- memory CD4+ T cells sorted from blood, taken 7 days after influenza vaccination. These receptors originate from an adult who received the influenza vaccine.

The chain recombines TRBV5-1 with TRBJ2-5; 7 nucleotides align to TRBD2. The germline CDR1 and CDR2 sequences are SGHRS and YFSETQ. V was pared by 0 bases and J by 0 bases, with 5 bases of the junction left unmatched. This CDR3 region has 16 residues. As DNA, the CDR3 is TGCGCCAGCAGCTTGGGGGTCGGGGGGAACCAAGAGACCCAGTACTTC. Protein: CASSLGVGGNQETQYF.

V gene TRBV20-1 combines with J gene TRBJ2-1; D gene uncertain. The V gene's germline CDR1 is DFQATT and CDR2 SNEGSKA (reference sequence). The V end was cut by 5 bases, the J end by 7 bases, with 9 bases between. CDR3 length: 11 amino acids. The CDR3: CSALGWNEQFF. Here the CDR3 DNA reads TGCAGTGCTCTTGGGTGGAATGAGCAGTTCTTC.

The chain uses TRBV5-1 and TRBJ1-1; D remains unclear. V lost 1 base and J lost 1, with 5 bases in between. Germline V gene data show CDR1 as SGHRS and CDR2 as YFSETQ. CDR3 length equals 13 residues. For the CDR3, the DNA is TGCGCCAGCAGCTTGTTCCCGAACACTGAAGCTTTCTTT. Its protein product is CASSLFPNTEAFF.

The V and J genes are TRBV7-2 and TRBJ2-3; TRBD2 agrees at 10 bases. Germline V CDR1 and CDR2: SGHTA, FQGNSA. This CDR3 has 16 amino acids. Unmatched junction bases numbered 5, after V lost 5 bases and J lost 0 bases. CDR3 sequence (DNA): TGTGCCAGCAGCACCAGGACTAGCGGAAGCACAGATACGCAGTATTTT. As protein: CASSTRTSGSTDTQYF. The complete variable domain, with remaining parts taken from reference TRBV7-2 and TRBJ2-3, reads GAGVSQSPSNKVTEKGKDVELRCDPISGHTALYWYRQSLGQGLEFLIYFQGNSAPDKSGLPSDRFSAERTGGSVSTLTIQRTQQEDSAVYLCASSTRTSGSTDTQYFGPGTRLTVL.

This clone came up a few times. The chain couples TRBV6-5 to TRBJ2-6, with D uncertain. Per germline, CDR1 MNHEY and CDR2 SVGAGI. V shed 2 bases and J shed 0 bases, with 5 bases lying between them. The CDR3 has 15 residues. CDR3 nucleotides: TGTGCCAGCAGTTACAGACTCTCTGGGGCCAACGTCCTGACTTTC. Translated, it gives CASSYRLSGANVLTF.

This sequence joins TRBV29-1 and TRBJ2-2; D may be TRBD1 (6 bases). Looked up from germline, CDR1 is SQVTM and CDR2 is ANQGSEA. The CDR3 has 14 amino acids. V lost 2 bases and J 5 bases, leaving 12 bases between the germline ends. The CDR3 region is CSVESGARTGELFF. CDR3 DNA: TGCAGCGTTGAATCAGGGGCGAGAACCGGGGAGCTGTTTTTT.

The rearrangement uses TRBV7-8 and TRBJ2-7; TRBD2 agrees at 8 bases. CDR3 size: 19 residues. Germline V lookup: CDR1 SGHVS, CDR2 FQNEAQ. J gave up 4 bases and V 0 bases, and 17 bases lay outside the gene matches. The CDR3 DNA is TGTGCCAGCAGCTTAGCGCGGGGACGACGGGAGGGGACTTCTTACGAGCAGTACTTC. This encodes CASSLARGRREGTSYEQYF.

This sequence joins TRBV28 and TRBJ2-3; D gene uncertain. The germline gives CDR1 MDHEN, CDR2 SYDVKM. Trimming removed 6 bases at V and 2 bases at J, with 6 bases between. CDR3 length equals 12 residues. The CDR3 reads CASRGYTDTQYF. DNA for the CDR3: TGTGCCAGCAGGGGATACACAGATACGCAGTATTTT.

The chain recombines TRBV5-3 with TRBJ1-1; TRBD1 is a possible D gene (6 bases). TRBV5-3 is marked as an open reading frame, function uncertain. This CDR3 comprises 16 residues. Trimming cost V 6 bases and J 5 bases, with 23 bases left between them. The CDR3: CARTPKMTGEGTEAFF. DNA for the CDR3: TGTGCCAGAACCCCAAAGATGACAGGAGAAGGAACTGAAGCTTTCTTT.

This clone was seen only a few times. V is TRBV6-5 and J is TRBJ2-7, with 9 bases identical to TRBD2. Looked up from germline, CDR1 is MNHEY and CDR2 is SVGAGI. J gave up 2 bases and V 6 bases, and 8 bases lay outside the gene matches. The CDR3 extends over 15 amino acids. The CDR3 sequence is CASSPRSGGTYEQYF. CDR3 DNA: TGTGCCAGCAGCCCAAGAAGCGGGGGGACCTACGAGCAGTACTTC.

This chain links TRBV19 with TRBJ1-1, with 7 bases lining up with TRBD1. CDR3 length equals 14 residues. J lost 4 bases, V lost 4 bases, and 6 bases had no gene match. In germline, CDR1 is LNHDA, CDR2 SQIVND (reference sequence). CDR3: CASSTVTGITEAFF. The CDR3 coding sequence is TGTGCCAGTAGTACCGTGACAGGGATCACTGAAGCTTTCTTT.

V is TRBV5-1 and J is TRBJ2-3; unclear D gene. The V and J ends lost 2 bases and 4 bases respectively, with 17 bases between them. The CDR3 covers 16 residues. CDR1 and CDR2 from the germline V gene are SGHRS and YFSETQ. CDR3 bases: TGCGCCAGCAGCTTTCAATCAGCGCCATTCTCAGATACGCAGTATTTT. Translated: CASSFQSAPFSDTQYF.

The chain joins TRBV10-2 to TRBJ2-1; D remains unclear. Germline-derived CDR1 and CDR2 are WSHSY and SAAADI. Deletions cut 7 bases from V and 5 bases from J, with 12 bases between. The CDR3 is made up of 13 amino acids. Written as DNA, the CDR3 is TGCGCCAGCACCCCAAGACGAGACAATGAGCAGTTCTTC. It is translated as CASTPRRDNEQFF.

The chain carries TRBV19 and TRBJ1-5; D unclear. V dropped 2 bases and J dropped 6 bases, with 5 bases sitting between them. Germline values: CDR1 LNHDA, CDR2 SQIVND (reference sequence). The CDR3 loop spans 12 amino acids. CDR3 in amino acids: CASSIRGQPQHF. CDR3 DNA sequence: TGTGCCAGTAGTATACGGGGTCAGCCCCAGCATTTT.

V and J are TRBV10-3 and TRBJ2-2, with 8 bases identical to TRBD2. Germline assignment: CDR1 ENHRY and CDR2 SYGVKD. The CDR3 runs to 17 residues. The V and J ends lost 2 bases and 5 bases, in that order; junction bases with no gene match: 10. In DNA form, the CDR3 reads TGTGCCATCAGTGAGGCCACCACGAGCGGGAGTACCGGGGAGCTGTTTTTT. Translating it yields CAISEATTSGSTGELFF.

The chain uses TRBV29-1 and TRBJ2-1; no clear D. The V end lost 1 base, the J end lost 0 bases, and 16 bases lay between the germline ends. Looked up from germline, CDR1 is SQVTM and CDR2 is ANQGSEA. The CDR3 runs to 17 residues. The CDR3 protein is CSVEGFGSQSSYNEQFF. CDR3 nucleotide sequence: TGCAGCGTTGAAGGTTTTGGATCCCAATCCTCCTACAATGAGCAGTTCTTC.

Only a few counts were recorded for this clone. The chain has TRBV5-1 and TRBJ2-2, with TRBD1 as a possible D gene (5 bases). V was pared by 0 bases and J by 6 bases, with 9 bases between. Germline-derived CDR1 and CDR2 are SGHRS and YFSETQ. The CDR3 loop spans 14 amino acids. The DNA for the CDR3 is TGCGCCAGCAGCTTGGTGACAGCCGCCGGGGAGCTGTTTTTT. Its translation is CASSLVTAAGELFF.

The CDR3 region is CASSLAENADTQYF. In DNA form, the CDR3 reads TGCGCCAGCAGCTTGGCCGAGAACGCAGATACGCAGTATTTT. The V and J genes are TRBV5-1 and TRBJ2-3, with D uncertain. V was trimmed by 0 bases and J by 4 bases, leaving 9 bases between them. The CDR3 has 14 residues. Germline assignment: CDR1 SGHRS and CDR2 YFSETQ.

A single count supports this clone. As DNA, the CDR3 is TGTGCCAGCAGCCACCCAGGGAGTCAGGGCGGAAAACTGTTTTTT. It codes for CASSHPGSQGGKLFF. The V and J genes are TRBV14 and TRBJ1-4, with TRBD1 as a possible D gene (5 bases). The CDR3 extends over 15 amino acids. Germline values: CDR1 SGHDN, CDR2 FVKESK. V gave up 3 bases and J gave up 10 bases, with 18 bases separating them.

The CDR3 sequence is CASSVAIGGGNEKLFF. CDR3 in DNA: TGTGCCAGCAGCGTAGCTATCGGGGGTGGTAATGAAAAACTGTTTTTT. V and J are TRBV9 and TRBJ1-4; a weak D match, TRBD1 (5 bases). CDR1 and CDR2 from the germline V gene are SGDLS and YYNGEE. The CDR3 runs 16 residues. With 0 bases removed from V and 4 bases from J, the gap between germline ends came to 13 bases.

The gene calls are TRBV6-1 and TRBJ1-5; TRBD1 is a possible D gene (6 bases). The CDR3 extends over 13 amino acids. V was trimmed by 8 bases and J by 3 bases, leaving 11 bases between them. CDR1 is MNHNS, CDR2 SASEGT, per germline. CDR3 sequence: CASQWTDNQPQHF. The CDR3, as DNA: TGTGCCAGCCAATGGACAGACAATCAGCCCCAGCATTTT.

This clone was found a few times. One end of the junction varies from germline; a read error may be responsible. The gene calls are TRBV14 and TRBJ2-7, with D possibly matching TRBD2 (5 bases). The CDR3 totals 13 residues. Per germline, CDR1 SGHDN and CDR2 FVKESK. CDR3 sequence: CASSQYGDRGMHF. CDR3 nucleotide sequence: TGTGCCAGCAGCCAATACGGAGACCGGGGTATGCACTTC.

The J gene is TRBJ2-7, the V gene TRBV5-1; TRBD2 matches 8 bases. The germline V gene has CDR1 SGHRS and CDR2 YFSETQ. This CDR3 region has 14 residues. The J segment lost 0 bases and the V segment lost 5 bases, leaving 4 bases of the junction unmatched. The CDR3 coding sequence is TGCGCCAGCAGAACCGCGGGGGGCTCCTACGAGCAGTACTTC. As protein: CASRTAGGSYEQYF.

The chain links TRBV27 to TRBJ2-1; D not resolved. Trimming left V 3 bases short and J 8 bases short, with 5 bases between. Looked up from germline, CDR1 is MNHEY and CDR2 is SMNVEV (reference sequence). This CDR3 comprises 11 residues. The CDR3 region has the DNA TGTGCCAGCAGTTTCGACGATGAGCAGTTCTTC. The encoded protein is CASSFDDEQFF.

The CDR3 DNA reads TGTGCCAGCAGACCTCGTACTCACCCTGAAGCTTTCTTT. It codes for CASRPRTHPEAFF. The chain carries TRBV6-6 and TRBJ1-1; D remains unclear. Germline CDR1 reads MNHNY; CDR2 reads SVGAGI (reference sequence). Trimming took off 6 bases at V and 6 bases at J, with 14 bases between the two ends. This CDR3 is 13 amino acids long.

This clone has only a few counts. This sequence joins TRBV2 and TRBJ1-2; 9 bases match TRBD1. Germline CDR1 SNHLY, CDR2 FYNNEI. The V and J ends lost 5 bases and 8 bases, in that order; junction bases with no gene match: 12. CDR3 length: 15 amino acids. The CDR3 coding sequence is TGTGCCAGCAGTCGTCCCGGGACAGGGACTGGAGGCTACACCTTC. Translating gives CASSRPGTGTGGYTF. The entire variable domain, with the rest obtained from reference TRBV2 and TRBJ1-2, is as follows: EPEVTQTPSHQVTQMGQEVILRCVPISNHLYFYWYRQILGQKVEFLVSFYNNEISEKSEIFDDQFSVERPDGSNFTLKIRSTKLEDSAMYFCASSRPGTGTGGYTFGSGTRLTVV.